This T cell receptor (beta chain) was sequenced during a study of shared clonotypes between healthy human individuals. Study context: The study used three CD4 naive, three CD4 memory, two CD8 naive and one CD8 memory plate per donor. Broader study findings: Sequencing depth was expected to affect clonotype sharing among donors.

The data were produced by immunoSEQ multiplex PCR, yet TCRdb's version contains in-frame clones alone and is incomplete. Among millions of clones listed, approximately 95% were seen once. As concerns this clone: Its antigen is unidentified.

The split of CD4+ cells yielded CD45RA+ naive and CD45RA-negative memory subsets. Germline V CDR1 and CDR2: SEHNR, FQNEAQ (reference sequence). This CDR3 region has 16 residues. Trimming cost V 0 bases and J 12 bases, with 20 bases left between them. The specimen sequenced was naive CD4+ T cells from PBMCs. Subset in this sample: CD45RA+ positively selected. The TCR was taken from a man between 18 and 29 years old in good health. Some clones in this sample may be carry-over from other donors' samples. The chain employs TRBV7-9 and TRBJ1-4; D not resolved. CDR3 region: CASSLARGSGVGQLFF. The DNA of the CDR3 is TGTGCCAGCAGCTTAGCGCGAGGGAGTGGGGTTGGGCAACTGTTTTTT.